This T cell receptor (beta chain) was captured in a study of T cell repertoires in cytomegalovirus infection. Study-level background: Well-studied HLA-B-restricted epitopes and recently identified HLA-C-restricted epitopes of CMV were both used in the study. CMV infection together with matching HLA type was indicated by public TCR beta signatures.

To note about this clonotype: The antigen is unknown.

TCRdb re-called the reads with MiXCR, one entry per CDR3 protein. In the table there are hundreds of thousands of distinct CDR3 sequences, approximately 31% of which are singletons. Study-level points and caveats: Pooled public TCR beta family frequency picked out CMV carriers with the relevant HLA. Within the response measured ex vivo, HLA-C-restricted CMV-specific TCR beta clonotypes were dominant.

The ends lost 3 bases at V and 1 base at J; junction bases unmatched: 6. The CDR3 extends over 16 amino acids. The germline CDR1 and CDR2 sequences are SGHVS and FNYEAQ. The clonotype originates from a human donor in good health (CMV status not recorded). Some clones in this sample may be carry-over from other donors' samples. Material: cultured CD8+ T cells from PBMCs, obtained from culture after CMV antigen stimulation. The J gene is TRBJ1-2, the V gene TRBV7-6; 9 bases map to TRBD1. This CDR3 is CASSLTGGALNYGYTF. In nucleotides, the CDR3 is TGTGCCAGCAGCTTGACAGGGGGGGCGCTTAACTATGGCTACACCTTC.